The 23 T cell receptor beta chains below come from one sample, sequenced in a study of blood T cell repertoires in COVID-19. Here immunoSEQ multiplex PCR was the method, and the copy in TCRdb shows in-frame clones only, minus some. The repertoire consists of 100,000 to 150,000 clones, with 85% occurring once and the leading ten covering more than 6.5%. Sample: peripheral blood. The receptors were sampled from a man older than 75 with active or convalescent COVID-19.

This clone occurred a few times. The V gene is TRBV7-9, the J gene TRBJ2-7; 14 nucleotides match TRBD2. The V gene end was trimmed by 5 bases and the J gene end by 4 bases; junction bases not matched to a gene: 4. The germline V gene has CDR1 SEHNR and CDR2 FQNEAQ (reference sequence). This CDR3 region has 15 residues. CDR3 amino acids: CASSTGTSGSYEQYF. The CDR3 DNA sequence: TGTGCCAGCAGCACTGGGACTAGCGGGAGTTACGAGCAGTACTTC. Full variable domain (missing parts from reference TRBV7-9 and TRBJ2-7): DTGVSQNPRHKITKRGQNVTFRCDPISEHNRLYWYRQTLGQGPEFLTYFQNEAQLEKSRLLSDRFSAERPKGSFSTLEIQRTEQGDSAMYLCASSTGTSGSYEQYFGPGTRLTVT.

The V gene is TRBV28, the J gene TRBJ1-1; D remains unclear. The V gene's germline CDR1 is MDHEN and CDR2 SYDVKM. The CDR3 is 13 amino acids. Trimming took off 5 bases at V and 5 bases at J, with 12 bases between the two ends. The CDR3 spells CASSRGGWTEAFF. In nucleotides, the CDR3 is TGTGCCAGCAGTCGGGGTGGTTGGACTGAAGCTTTCTTT.

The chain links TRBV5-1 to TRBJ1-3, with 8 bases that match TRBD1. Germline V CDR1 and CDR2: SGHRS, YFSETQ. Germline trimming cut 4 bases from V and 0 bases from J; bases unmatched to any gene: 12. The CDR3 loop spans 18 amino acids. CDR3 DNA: TGCGCCAGCAGCGGCGGGACAGGACTCCTAAGCTCTGGAAACACCATATATTTT. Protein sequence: CASSGGTGLLSSGNTIYF.

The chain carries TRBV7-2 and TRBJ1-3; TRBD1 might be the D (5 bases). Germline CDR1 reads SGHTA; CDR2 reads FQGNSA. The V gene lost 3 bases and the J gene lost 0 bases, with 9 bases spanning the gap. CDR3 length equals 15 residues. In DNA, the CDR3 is TGTGCCAGCAGCTTGAGCAGGGCCTCTGGAAACACCATATATTTT. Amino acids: CASSLSRASGNTIYF.

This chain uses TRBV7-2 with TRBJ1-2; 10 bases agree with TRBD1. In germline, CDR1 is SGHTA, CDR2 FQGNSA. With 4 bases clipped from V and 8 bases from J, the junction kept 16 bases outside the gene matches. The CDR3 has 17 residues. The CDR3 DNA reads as TGTGCCAGCAGCTCTACCCGACCGGGACAGGGGACCGGGGGCTACACCTTC. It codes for CASSSTRPGQGTGGYTF.

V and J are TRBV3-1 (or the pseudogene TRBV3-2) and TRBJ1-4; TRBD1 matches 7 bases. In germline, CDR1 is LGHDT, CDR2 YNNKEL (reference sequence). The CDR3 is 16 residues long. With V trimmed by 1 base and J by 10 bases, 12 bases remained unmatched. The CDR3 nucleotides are TGTGCCAGCAGCCAAGGGGGCGCAGGGGGTTTGGTAAAACTGTTTTTT. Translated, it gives CASSQGGAGGLVKLFF.

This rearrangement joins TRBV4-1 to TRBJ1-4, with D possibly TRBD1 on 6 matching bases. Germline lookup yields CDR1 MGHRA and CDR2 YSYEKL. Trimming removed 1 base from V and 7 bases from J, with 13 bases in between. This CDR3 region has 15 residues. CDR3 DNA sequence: TGCGCCAGCAGCCAAGCAGGGGCACGTAGTGAAAAACTGTTTTTT. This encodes CASSQAGARSEKLFF.

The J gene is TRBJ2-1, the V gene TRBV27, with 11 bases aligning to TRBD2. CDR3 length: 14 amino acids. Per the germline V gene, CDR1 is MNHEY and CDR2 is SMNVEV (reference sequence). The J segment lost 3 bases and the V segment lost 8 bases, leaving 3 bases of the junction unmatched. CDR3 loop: CASLAGGHYNEQFF. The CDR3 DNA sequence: TGTGCCAGCCTAGCGGGGGGACACTACAATGAGCAGTTCTTC.

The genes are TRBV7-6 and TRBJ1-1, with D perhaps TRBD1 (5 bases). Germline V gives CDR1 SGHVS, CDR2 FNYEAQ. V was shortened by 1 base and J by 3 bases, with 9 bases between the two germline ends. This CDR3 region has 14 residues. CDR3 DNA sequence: TGTGCCAGCAGCTTAGTAGGAGGGGACACTGAAGCTTTCTTT. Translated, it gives CASSLVGGDTEAFF. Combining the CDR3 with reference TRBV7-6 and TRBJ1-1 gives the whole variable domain GAGVSQSPRYKVTKRGQDVALRCDPISGHVSLYWYRQALGQGPEFLTYFNYEAQQDKSGLPNDRFSAERPEGSISTLTIQRTEQRDSAMYRCASSLVGGDTEAFFGQGTRLTVV.

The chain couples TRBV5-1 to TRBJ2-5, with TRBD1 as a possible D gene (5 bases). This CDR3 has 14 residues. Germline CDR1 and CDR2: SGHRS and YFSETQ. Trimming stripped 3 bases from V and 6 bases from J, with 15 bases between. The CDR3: CASSSQGRQQTQYF. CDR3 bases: TGCGCCAGCAGCTCGCAGGGAAGACAACAGACCCAGTACTTC.

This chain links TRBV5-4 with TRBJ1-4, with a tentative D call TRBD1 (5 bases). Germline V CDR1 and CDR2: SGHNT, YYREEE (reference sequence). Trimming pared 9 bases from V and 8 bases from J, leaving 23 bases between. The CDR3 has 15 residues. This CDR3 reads CATRVSAGKDEKLFF. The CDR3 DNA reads TGTGCCACCCGGGTCTCTGCAGGGAAAGACGAAAAACTGTTTTTT.

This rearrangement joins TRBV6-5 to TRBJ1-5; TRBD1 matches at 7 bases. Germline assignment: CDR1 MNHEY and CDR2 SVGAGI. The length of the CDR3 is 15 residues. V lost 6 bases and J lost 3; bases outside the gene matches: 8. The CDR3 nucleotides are TGTGCCAGCAGACGACAGGGTGGGGACAATCAGCCCCAGCATTTT. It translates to CASRRQGGDNQPQHF.

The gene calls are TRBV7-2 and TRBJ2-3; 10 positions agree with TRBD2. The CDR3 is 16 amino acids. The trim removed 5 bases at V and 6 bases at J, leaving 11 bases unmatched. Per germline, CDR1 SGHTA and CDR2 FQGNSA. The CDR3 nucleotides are TGTGCCAGCAGCCAACTTCTAGCGGGGGCCGGGGATACGCAGTATTTT. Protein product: CASSQLLAGAGDTQYF.

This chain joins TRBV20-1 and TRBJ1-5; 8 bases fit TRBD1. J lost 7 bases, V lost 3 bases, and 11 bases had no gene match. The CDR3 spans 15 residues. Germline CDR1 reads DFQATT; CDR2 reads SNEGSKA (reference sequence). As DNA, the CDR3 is TGCAGTGCTAGTGGGACAGGACGAGGGTACCAGCCCCAGCATTTT. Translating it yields CSASGTGRGYQPQHF.

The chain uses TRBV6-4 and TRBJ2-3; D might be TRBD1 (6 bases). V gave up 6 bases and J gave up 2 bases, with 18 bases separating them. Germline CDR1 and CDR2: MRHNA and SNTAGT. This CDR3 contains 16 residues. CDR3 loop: CASRAERQAYTDTQYF. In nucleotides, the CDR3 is TGTGCCAGCAGGGCCGAAAGACAGGCATACACAGATACGCAGTATTTT.

CDR3 region: CASSEEGLNQETQYF. CDR3 coding DNA: TGTGCCAGCAGTGAGGAGGGACTTAACCAAGAGACCCAGTACTTC. The rearrangement links TRBV2 to TRBJ2-5; weak D call: TRBD2 (6 bases). CDR1 SNHLY and CDR2 FYNNEI come from the germline V gene. The CDR3 is made up of 15 amino acids. V shed 3 bases and J shed 0 bases, with 11 bases lying between them. The whole variable domain, filled in from reference TRBV2 and TRBJ2-5, reads EPEVTQTPSHQVTQMGQEVILRCVPISNHLYFYWYRQILGQKVEFLVSFYNNEISEKSEIFDDQFSVERPDGSNFTLKIRSTKLEDSAMYFCASSEEGLNQETQYFGPGTRLLVL.

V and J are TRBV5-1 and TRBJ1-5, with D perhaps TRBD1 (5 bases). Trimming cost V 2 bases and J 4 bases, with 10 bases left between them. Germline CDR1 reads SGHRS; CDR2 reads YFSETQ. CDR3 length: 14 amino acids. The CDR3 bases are TGCGCCAGCAGCTTTGGGCCAGGGAATCAGCCCCAGCATTTT. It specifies CASSFGPGNQPQHF.

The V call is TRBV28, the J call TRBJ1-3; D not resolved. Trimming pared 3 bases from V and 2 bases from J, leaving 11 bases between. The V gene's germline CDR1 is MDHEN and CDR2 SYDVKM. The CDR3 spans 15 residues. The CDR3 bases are TGTGCCAGCAGTTTCGACATCCTGCCTGGAAACACCATATATTTT. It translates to CASSFDILPGNTIYF. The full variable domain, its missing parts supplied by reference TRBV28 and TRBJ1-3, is DVKVTQSSRYLVKRTGEKVFLECVQDMDHENMFWYRQDPGLGLRLIYFSYDVKMKEKGDIPEGYSVSREKKERFSLILESASTNQTSMYLCASSFDILPGNTIYFGEGSWLTVV.

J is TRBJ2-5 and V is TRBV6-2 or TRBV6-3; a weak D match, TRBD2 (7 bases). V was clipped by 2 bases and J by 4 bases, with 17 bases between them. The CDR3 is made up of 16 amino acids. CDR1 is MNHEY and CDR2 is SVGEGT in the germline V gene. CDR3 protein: CASSYGGGRNRETQYF. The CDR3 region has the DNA TGTGCCAGCAGTTACGGGGGGGGGCGTAACAGAGAGACCCAGTACTTC.

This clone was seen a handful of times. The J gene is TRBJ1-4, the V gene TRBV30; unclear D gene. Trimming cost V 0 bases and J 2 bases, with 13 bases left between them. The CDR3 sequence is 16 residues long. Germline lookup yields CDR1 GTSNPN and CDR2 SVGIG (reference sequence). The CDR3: CAWSVSRVRTNEKLFF. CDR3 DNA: TGTGCCTGGAGTGTATCGCGGGTGCGGACTAATGAAAAACTGTTTTTT.

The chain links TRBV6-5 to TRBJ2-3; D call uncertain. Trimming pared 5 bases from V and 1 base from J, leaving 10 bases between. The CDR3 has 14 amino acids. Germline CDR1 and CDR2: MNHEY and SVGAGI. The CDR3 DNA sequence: TGTGCCAGCAGTAACCTTGGGCGCACAGATACGCAGTATTTT. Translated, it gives CASSNLGRTDTQYF.

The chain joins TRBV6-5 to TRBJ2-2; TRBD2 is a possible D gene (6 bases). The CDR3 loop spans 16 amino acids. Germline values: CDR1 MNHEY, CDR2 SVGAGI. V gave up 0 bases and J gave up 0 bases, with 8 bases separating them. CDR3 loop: CASSYSAGPNTGELFF. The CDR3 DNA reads TGTGCCAGCAGTTACTCGGCGGGGCCGAACACCGGGGAGCTGTTTTTT.

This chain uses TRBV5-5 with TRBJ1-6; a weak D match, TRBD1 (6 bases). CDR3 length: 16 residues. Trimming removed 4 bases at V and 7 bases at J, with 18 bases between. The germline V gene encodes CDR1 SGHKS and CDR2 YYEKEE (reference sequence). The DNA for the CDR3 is TGTGCCAGCAGCCACCGGGACACCGTAGTAAATTCACCCCTCCACTTT. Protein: CASSHRDTVVNSPLHF.